What follows are 20 T cell receptor beta chains derived from one specimen sequenced in a study of blood T cells in healthy people across ages (dated by TCRdb to about 2015). The library relied on 5' RACE. The instrument was an Illumina HiSeq 2500. The second PCR ran for about 7 to 11 cycles and used a J-beta primer mix along with a sample-barcoded 5' primer. TCRdb handled the public reads itself, with Q25 trimming in fastp and clone calling in MiXCR, and kept productive beta chains. Duplicate CDR3 protein sequences are folded into a single record with the most common DNA and genes. For this sample the table gives over 600,000 distinct CDR3 sequences, of which less than 60% were detected only once. Less than 20% of the sample belongs to the ten largest clones. Sequencing was performed on blood. These receptor sequences come from a man older than 75 in good health.

This clonotype was observed many times. The chain employs TRBV20-1 and TRBJ2-1; 12 nucleotides line up with TRBD2. CDR3 length equals 16 residues. Germline-derived CDR1 and CDR2 are DFQATT and SNEGSKA (reference sequence). J gave up 7 bases and V 6 bases, and 13 bases lay outside the gene matches. CDR3 sequence: CSAAGLAGMRGNEQFF. In nucleotides, the CDR3 is TGCAGTGCGGCCGGACTAGCGGGAATGAGGGGGAATGAGCAGTTCTTC.

The table lists this clonotype with a few counts. The chain couples TRBV7-2 to TRBJ2-7; a weak D match, TRBD2 (6 bases). The CDR3 has 16 residues. Per germline, CDR1 SGHTA and CDR2 FQGNSA. With 3 bases removed from V and 1 base from J, the gap between germline ends came to 16 bases. In DNA, the CDR3 is TGTGCCAGCAGCTTGGGCAACCGTGGAGGGTCCTACGAGCAGTACTTC. It specifies CASSLGNRGGSYEQYF.

In the case of this clonotype: A read error is possible here, since a much larger clone lies one base away. This chain joins TRBV29-1 and TRBJ2-3, with D possibly being TRBD1 (6 bases). CDR3 size: 12 residues. Germline lookup yields CDR1 SQVTM and CDR2 ANQGSEA. V shed 3 bases and J shed 3 bases, with 7 bases lying between them. The CDR3 region has the DNA TGCAGCGTTGATCAGGGGACAGATACGCAGTATTTT. This gives the protein CSVDQGTDTQYF.

The chain is built from TRBV20-1 and TRBJ2-4; D not certain. The V gene lost 3 bases and the J gene lost 13 bases, with 19 bases spanning the gap. The germline V gene encodes CDR1 DFQATT and CDR2 SNEGSKA (reference sequence). CDR3 length: 13 residues. The CDR3 sequence is CSARGDIGLEQYF. The CDR3 DNA sequence: TGCAGTGCTAGGGGTGACATCGGCCTAGAGCAGTACTTC.

The rearrangement links TRBV20-1 to TRBJ2-1; no firm D call. The J call may be wrong; the DNA end is better matched by TRBJ2-7. Germline lookup yields CDR1 DFQATT and CDR2 SNEGSKA (reference sequence). The CDR3 runs 10 residues. The CDR3 here is CSALTVEQYF. The CDR3 bases are TGCAGTGCCTTGACTGTCGAGCAGTACTTC.

This clonotype was detected a few times. V is TRBV20-1 and J is TRBJ2-5; D remains unclear. The CDR3 has 12 amino acids. CDR1 and CDR2 from the germline V gene are DFQATT and SNEGSKA (reference sequence). V was cut by 2 bases and J by 5 bases, with 9 bases left in between. The CDR3 loop reads CSARLGGETQYF. DNA of the CDR3: TGCAGTGCTAGATTAGGTGGGGAGACCCAGTACTTC.

The chain couples TRBV10-3 to TRBJ2-5; tentative D call: TRBD1 (7 bases). V lost 8 bases and J 0 bases, leaving 10 bases between the germline ends. CDR1 and CDR2 (germline): ENHRY, SYGVKD. The CDR3 has 13 residues. CDR3 amino acids: CAIGGTDQETQYF. CDR3 coding DNA: TGTGCCATCGGGGGGACAGACCAAGAGACCCAGTACTTC.

This rearrangement joins TRBV27 to TRBJ1-4; TRBD1 matches 10 bases. Germline-derived CDR1 and CDR2 are MNHEY and SMNVEV (reference sequence). Trimming removed 5 bases from V and 8 bases from J; junction bases left unmatched: 11. The CDR3 extends over 16 amino acids. Written as DNA, the CDR3 is TGTGCCAGCAGTAACTATGACAGGGGGCTCGAGGAAAAACTGTTTTTT. Its protein is CASSNYDRGLEEKLFF.

The chain is built from TRBV11-2 and TRBJ2-1; D possibly uses TRBD1 or TRBD2 (7 bases each). The CDR3 covers 14 residues. Germline V lookup: CDR1 SGHAT, CDR2 FQNNGV. Trimming took 5 bases from V and 8 from J, leaving 16 bases between them. In DNA, the CDR3 is TGTGCCAGCAGCCCAGGGAGGGGGCTCGATGAGCAGTTCTTC. Its translation is CASSPGRGLDEQFF.

The J gene is TRBJ2-7, the V gene TRBV18, with 8 positions matching TRBD2. V lost 2 bases, J lost 0 bases, and 6 bases stayed unmatched. This CDR3 contains 16 residues. CDR1 KGHSH and CDR2 LQKENI come from the germline V gene. The CDR3 reads CASSPVLAESSYEQYF. In DNA form, the CDR3 reads TGTGCCAGCTCACCAGTACTAGCGGAGAGCTCCTACGAGCAGTACTTC.

The chain has TRBV29-1 and TRBJ2-7; D remains unclear. The CDR3 loop spans 14 amino acids. Trimming took 3 bases from V and 1 from J, leaving 13 bases between them. Germline lookup yields CDR1 SQVTM and CDR2 ANQGSEA. CDR3 protein: CSVDVAGPSYEQYF. As DNA, the CDR3 is TGCAGCGTTGATGTGGCAGGTCCTTCCTACGAGCAGTACTTC.

This chain uses TRBV2 with TRBJ2-3; D is perhaps TRBD2 (7 bases). Germline V gene lookup returns CDR1 SNHLY and CDR2 FYNNEI. Trimming took 6 bases from V and 3 from J, leaving 16 bases between them. The CDR3 is made up of 15 amino acids. The CDR3 DNA reads as TGTGCCAGCAGGACAACGGGGGGCTTTACAGATACGCAGTATTTT. Protein: CASRTTGGFTDTQYF. The full variable domain, with the rest looked up from reference TRBV2 and TRBJ2-3, is EPEVTQTPSHQVTQMGQEVILRCVPISNHLYFYWYRQILGQKVEFLVSFYNNEISEKSEIFDDQFSVERPDGSNFTLKIRSTKLEDSAMYFCASRTTGGFTDTQYFGPGTRLTVL.

The chain is built from TRBV29-1 and TRBJ2-5, with TRBD2 matching over 11 bases. The DNA end lines up better with TRBJ2-7; the J call may be wrong. The CDR3 is made up of 14 amino acids. CDR1 SQVTM and CDR2 ANQGSEA come from the germline V gene. In DNA form, the CDR3 reads TGCAGCGTAGTTTCTAGCGGGAGGCCCAACGAGCAGTACTTC. It specifies CSVVSSGRPNEQYF.

This sequence joins TRBV7-2 and TRBJ1-6; a possible D gene is TRBD1 (5 bases). With 6 bases removed from V and 7 bases from J, the gap between germline ends came to 13 bases. The germline gives CDR1 SGHTA, CDR2 FQGNSA. The CDR3 length is 14 residues. The chain's CDR3 is CASSYDPGNSPLHF. The CDR3 DNA reads as TGTGCCAGCAGTTACGATCCAGGGAATTCACCCCTCCACTTT.

The sample holds a few counts of this clonotype. This chain connects TRBV12-3 or TRBV12-4 to TRBJ2-7; 9 nucleotides align to TRBD1. This CDR3 region has 15 residues. Trimming removed 2 bases from V and 5 bases from J; junction bases left unmatched: 7. The CDR3 DNA sequence: TGTGCCAGCAGTTTACAGACAGGGGGTAGGGACGAGCAGTACTTC. This sequence encodes CASSLQTGGRDEQYF.

This clonotype was observed many times. This chain uses TRBV5-1 with TRBJ2-7; 13 nucleotides line up with TRBD2. Trimming removed 4 bases from V and 2 bases from J; junction bases left unmatched: 6. The CDR3 runs to 16 residues. Germline CDR1 is SGHRS and CDR2 is YFSETQ. The CDR3 region is CASSPRTSGSAYEQYF. The CDR3, as DNA: TGCGCCAGCAGCCCTAGGACTAGCGGGAGCGCCTACGAGCAGTACTTC.

This clonotype has at least ten counts. CDR3 sequence: CSARPGSRRETQYF. CDR3 nucleotide sequence: TGCAGTGCTAGGCCCGGGAGCCGGCGAGAGACCCAGTACTTC. The gene calls are TRBV20-1 and TRBJ2-5; D possibly corresponds to TRBD2 (6 bases). In germline, CDR1 is DFQATT, CDR2 SNEGSKA (reference sequence). Trimming removed 3 bases from V and 4 bases from J, with 15 bases in between. The CDR3 is 14 residues long.

V is TRBV14 and J is TRBJ2-1; 11 bases map to TRBD2. The germline CDR1 and CDR2 sequences are SGHDN and FVKESK. V dropped 3 bases and J dropped 9; count of bases not matched to a gene: 7. The CDR3 runs 15 residues. The CDR3 sequence: CASSHLAGGQREQFF. In DNA form, the CDR3 reads TGTGCCAGCAGCCATTTAGCGGGGGGGCAGCGTGAGCAGTTCTTC.

Turning to this clonotype: Germline and junction disagree at one end, which may indicate a read error. The chain joins TRBV5-1 to TRBJ2-4; no reliable D call. With the DNA end fitting TRBJ2-7 better, the J assignment may be wrong. This CDR3 has 15 residues. The germline V gene encodes CDR1 SGHRS and CDR2 YFSETQ. As DNA, the CDR3 is TGTGCCAGCAGCTTGGATGGCGTCCCGGCTAGCGAGCAGTACTTC. Protein sequence: CASSLDGVPASEQYF.

This clonotype occurred many times. This may arise from a read error, as a much more abundant clone is one base away. The chain is built from TRBV4-3 and TRBJ2-7, with 7 bases identical to TRBD2. V trimming: 4 bases; J trimming: 4 bases; junction bases outside the gene matches: 10. The germline V gene encodes CDR1 LGHNA and CDR2 YSLEER. This CDR3 is 15 amino acids long. DNA of the CDR3: TGCGCCAGCAGCCGCCGACGAGCGGGGAATTACGAGCAGTACTTC. This translates into CASSRRRAGNYEQYF.